This T cell receptor (beta chain) stems from a study of T cell changes during pregnancy in multiple sclerosis. Clones were sequenced by immunoSEQ multiplex PCR, and TCRdb holds only the in-frame ones, with some missing. The table includes 30,000 to 35,000 clones, about 90% detected once. CDR1 and CDR2 from the germline V gene are SGHTA and FQGNSA. Trimming stripped 5 bases from V and 2 bases from J, with 18 bases between. The CDR3 has 17 amino acids. This clone was counted a single time. This sequence joins TRBV7-2 and TRBJ2-2, with TRBD2 as a possible D gene (5 bases). The input for sequencing was CD8+ T cells from peripheral blood mononuclear cells, taken in the third trimester of pregnancy. The origin of this receptor is a female donor with multiple sclerosis, enrolled in a pregnancy study. CDR3 DNA sequence: TGTGCCAGCAGCCCGGACTTGGCAGACTCTAACACCGGGGAGCTGTTTTTT. Its protein is CASSPDLADSNTGELFF. Based on the CDR3 plus reference TRBV7-2 and TRBJ2-2, the full variable domain is GAGVSQSPSNKVTEKGKDVELRCDPISGHTALYWYRQSLGQGLEFLIYFQGNSAPDKSGLPSDRFSAERTGGSVSTLTIQRTQQEDSAVYLCASSPDLADSNTGELFFGEGSRLTVL.